A single T cell receptor (beta chain) is shown here with its context. Trimming pared 4 bases from V and 8 bases from J, leaving 14 bases between. CDR3 length: 13 residues. Germline CDR1 LGHDT, CDR2 YNNKEL (reference sequence). These data come from a study of T cell responses to AZD1222 COVID-19 vaccine. Assay: immunoSEQ multiplex PCR; the TCRdb copy retains only in-frame clones and omits some. The data hold approximately 120,000 clones, with over 85% observed a single time. Source: peripheral blood, taken on day 0 of AZD1222 vaccination. This chain joins TRBV3-1 (or the pseudogene TRBV3-2) and TRBJ1-2, with D perhaps TRBD1 (5 bases). The receptor was derived from an adult in good health. CDR3 bases: TGTGCCAGCAGCCGGGAGGGACTGGGAGGCTACACCTTC. Translated, it gives CASSREGLGGYTF.